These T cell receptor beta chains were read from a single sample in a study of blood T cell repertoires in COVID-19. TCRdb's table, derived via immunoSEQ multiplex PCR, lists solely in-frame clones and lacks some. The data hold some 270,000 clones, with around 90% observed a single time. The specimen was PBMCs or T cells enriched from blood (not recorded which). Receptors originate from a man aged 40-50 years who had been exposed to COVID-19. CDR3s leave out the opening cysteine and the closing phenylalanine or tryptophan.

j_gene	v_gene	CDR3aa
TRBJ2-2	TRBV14	ASSQPGGFGELF
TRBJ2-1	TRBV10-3	AIRETSGPNEQF
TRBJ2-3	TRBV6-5	ASKIREMGADTQY
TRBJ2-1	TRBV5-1	ASSESAGALHNEQF
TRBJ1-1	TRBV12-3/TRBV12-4	ASSQGKNTEAF
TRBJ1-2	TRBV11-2	ASSLMAPESYT
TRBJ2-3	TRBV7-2	ASSFREYTQY
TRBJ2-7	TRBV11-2	ASSLGQISYEQY
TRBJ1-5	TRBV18	ASSEGGPYSNQPQH
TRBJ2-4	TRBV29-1	SVVRESKNIQY
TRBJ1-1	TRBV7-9	ASSFGGIWSTEAF
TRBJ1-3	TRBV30	AWTRQGTSGNTIY
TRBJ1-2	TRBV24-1	ATSDTRTGPAYGYT
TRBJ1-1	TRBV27	ASSTLGGGTEAF
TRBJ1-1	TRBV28	ASSLYGGGSLD
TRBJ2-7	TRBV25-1	ASGTGTSYEQY
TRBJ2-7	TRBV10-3	AIRIRDSETYEQY
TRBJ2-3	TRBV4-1	ASSQGLAESTDTQY
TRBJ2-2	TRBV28	ASKSRQGAGTGELF
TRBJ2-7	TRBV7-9	ASSNQAGGPFEQY
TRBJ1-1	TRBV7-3	ASSLGRSNTEAF
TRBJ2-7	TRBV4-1	ASSPGAGTDAYEQY
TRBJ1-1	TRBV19	ASSIIGLLDTEAF
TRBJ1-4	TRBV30	AWKGTFPGQGRREKLF
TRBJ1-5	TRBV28	ASSLSGQGGQPQH
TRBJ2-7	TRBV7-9	ASSPYGTSGPNLYEQY
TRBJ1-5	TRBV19	ASIGGQGRGKTNQPQH
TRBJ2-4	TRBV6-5	ASGQGTLIQY
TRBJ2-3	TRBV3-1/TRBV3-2	ASSQGRRGPGTQY
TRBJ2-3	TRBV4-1	ASSQPATSRDTQY